A selection of T cell receptor beta chains follows, all from one sample in a study of T cell responses to AZD1222 COVID-19 vaccine. The table came from immunoSEQ multiplex PCR; TCRdb's copy has only in-frame clones and leaves some out. The sample yields tens of thousands of clones, 85% to 95% seen once. The input for sequencing was peripheral blood, taken on day 0 of AZD1222 vaccination. Receptors originate from an adult in good health. The CDR3 runs from the conserved cysteine through the conserved F or W.

>TRBV4-3|TRBJ1-2
CASSQETGEYYGYTF
>TRBV6-6|TRBJ1-5
CASLGQGEGQPQHF
>TRBV11-3|TRBJ2-7
CASSLYISYEQYF
>TRBV5-6|TRBJ2-4
CASSLMTKPIQYF
>TRBV15|TRBJ2-7
CATSGGGSSYEQYF
>TRBV7-9|TRBJ2-4
CASSREGWTFGDIQYF
>TRBV27|TRBJ1-5
CASSQETYRENQPQHF
>TRBV28|TRBJ1-5
CASIRRAPGNQPQHF
>TRBV30|TRBJ1-2
CAWIRGNYGYTF
>TRBV5-1|TRBJ2-5
CASSGTGTGFLAQYF
>TRBV19|TRBJ2-2
CASSYGSRGHTGELFF
>TRBV6-4|TRBJ1-1
CASSNTGQDEAFF
>TRBV2|TRBJ1-3
CASSDQGPGNTIYF
>TRBV4-1|TRBJ1-5
CATAKGPLEPQHF
>TRBV7-9|TRBJ1-3
CASSGGATQGSAGNTIYF
>TRBV3-1/TRBV3-2|TRBJ1-2
CASSPTGYGYTF
>TRBV25-1|TRBJ2-5
CASFGTGERTQYF
>TRBV3-1/TRBV3-2|TRBJ2-3
CASSQERATDTQYF
>TRBV3-1/TRBV3-2|TRBJ2-3
CASSQVRTGTQYF
>TRBV7-2|TRBJ2-1
CASSARRLLSRNNEQFF
>TRBV14|TRBJ2-7
CASSHLAGTANSYEQYF
>TRBV6-2/TRBV6-3|TRBJ2-7
CASSPYGGRYEQYF
>TRBV19|TRBJ2-1
CASSISSGGGYNEQFF
>TRBV10-3|TRBJ2-4
CAISPAATGRAKNIQYF
>TRBV9|TRBJ2-7
CASSVRGLASYEQYF
>TRBV9|TRBJ1-5
CASSAEDRAGGQPQHF
>TRBV6-6|TRBJ1-5
CASSWSPGQGVQPQHF
>TRBV5-6|TRBJ1-5
CASSINNQPQHF
>TRBV28|TRBJ1-3
CASSRPGQKGNTIYF
>TRBV28|TRBJ2-7
CASSEDRFVHEQYF
>TRBV10-3|TRBJ1-1
CAISEYSGVTEAFF
>TRBV7-2|TRBJ1-4
CASSLTPGQGVTNEKLFF
>TRBV27|TRBJ1-1
CASSLQGARTEAFF
>TRBV28|TRBJ1-5
CASSRQGTGPQHF
>TRBV3-1/TRBV3-2|TRBJ1-1
CASSPASDTEAFF
>TRBV9|TRBJ2-7
CASSGAFAGGWGWHEQYF
>TRBV10-3|TRBJ1-3
CAINDRRNTIYF
>TRBV2|TRBJ2-5
CASSVTGSETQYF
>TRBV20-1|TRBJ1-2
CSARDVYGYTF